The 23 T cell receptor beta chains given below trace back to one sample, sequenced in a study of radiotherapy plus CTLA-4 blockade in lung cancer. Data came from immunoSEQ multiplex PCR; TCRdb stores just in-frame clones and leaves some out. The data contain tens of thousands of clones, 72% of them singletons. The sequenced sample was peripheral blood, obtained from a patient treated with radiotherapy plus ipilimumab. The receptors originated from a human donor with non-small cell lung cancer who had stable disease on radiotherapy plus ipilimumab.

The rearrangement joins TRBV4-1 to TRBJ1-2, with D uncertain. Trimming shortened V by 1 base and J by 7 bases, and 10 bases separated the two germline ends. The CDR3 consists of 13 residues. Per the germline V gene, CDR1 is MGHRA and CDR2 is YSYEKL. DNA of the CDR3: TGCGCCAGCAGCCAAGTCGAGGGAATTGGCTACACCTTC. Translating it yields CASSQVEGIGYTF.

The chain couples TRBV6-1 to TRBJ2-7, with 9 bases fitting TRBD1. V shed 5 bases and J 6 bases; nucleotides not matched to a gene: 2. CDR3 size: 12 residues. Germline V gene sequence: CDR1 MNHNS, CDR2 SASEGT. The CDR3 reads CASSNRGREQYF. The CDR3 DNA is TGTGCCAGCAGTAACAGGGGGCGCGAGCAGTACTTC.

This clone was observed a single time. The chain combines TRBV11-3 with TRBJ2-7; 8 bases are a match to TRBD2. The CDR3 spans 15 residues. Germline CDR1 reads SGHNT; CDR2 reads YENEEA. Trimming at V came to 5 bases and at J to 2 bases, leaving 8 bases not matched to a gene. In DNA form, the CDR3 reads TGTGCCAGCAGCCCCGCCCCCGGGGGGGCCTACGAGCAGTACTTC. It codes for CASSPAPGGAYEQYF.

This clone has only a few counts. The chain has TRBV5-6 and TRBJ1-3; D is ambiguous. CDR3 size: 13 residues. Per the germline V gene, CDR1 is SGHDT and CDR2 is YYEEEE. V was trimmed by 4 bases and J by 1 base, leaving 6 bases between them. CDR3 nucleotide sequence: TGTGCCAGCAGCGTAGTATCTGGAAACACCATATATTTT. Translation: CASSVVSGNTIYF.

The rearrangement uses TRBV18 and TRBJ2-5; 10 bases agree with TRBD1. The CDR3 runs to 15 residues. CDR1 is KGHSH, CDR2 LQKENI, per germline. Trimming at V came to 2 bases and at J to 4 bases, leaving 4 bases not matched to a gene. The CDR3 here is CASSPTDRGRETQYF. The CDR3 DNA follows: TGTGCCAGCTCACCAACTGACAGGGGGCGAGAGACCCAGTACTTC.

This rearrangement joins TRBV7-9 to TRBJ2-7; weak D call: TRBD2 (5 bases). The CDR3 contains 15 residues. Trimming took 1 base from V and 2 from J, leaving 12 bases between them. The germline CDR1 and CDR2 sequences are SEHNR and FQNEAQ (reference sequence). The CDR3 DNA reads TGTGCCAGCAGCTTAGGCTCGGGGTTCCCCTACGAGCAGTACTTC. As protein: CASSLGSGFPYEQYF.

The J gene is TRBJ1-2, the V gene TRBV30, with 8 bases fitting TRBD1. The CDR3 is 15 residues long. The germline gives CDR1 GTSNPN, CDR2 SVGIG (reference sequence). V was clipped by 0 bases and J by 5 bases; unmatched bases: 8. The CDR3 nucleotides read TGTGCCTGGAGTGTACAGGGGACAGGCAAATATGGCTACACCTTC. Its protein is CAWSVQGTGKYGYTF.

The chain links TRBV28 to TRBJ1-5; 9 nucleotides match TRBD1. Per germline, CDR1 MDHEN and CDR2 SYDVKM. The CDR3 consists of 16 residues. Germline trimming cut 1 base from V and 6 bases from J; bases unmatched to any gene: 7. DNA of the CDR3: TGTGCCAGCAGTTTATTGGGACAGGGAGAGGGTCAGCCCCAGCATTTT. Amino acid sequence: CASSLLGQGEGQPQHF.

The rearrangement uses TRBV15 and TRBJ2-3, with D perhaps TRBD1 (6 bases). The CDR3 is 16 amino acids. The germline V gene encodes CDR1 LNHNV and CDR2 YYDKDF (reference sequence). V was clipped by 5 bases and J by 0 bases, with 15 bases between them. The CDR3 loop is CATSRPLGQSTDTQYF. The CDR3, as DNA: TGTGCCACCAGCCGCCCCCTCGGACAGAGCACAGATACGCAGTATTTT.

The rearrangement joins TRBV9 to TRBJ1-6, with unresolved D. V was clipped by 0 bases and J by 9 bases, with 13 bases between them. The V gene's germline CDR1 is SGDLS and CDR2 YYNGEE. This CDR3 spans 15 amino acids. The CDR3 loop reads CASSVGGELVSPLHF. In nucleotides, the CDR3 is TGTGCCAGCAGCGTAGGCGGGGAGTTAGTTTCACCCCTCCACTTT.

This clone showed up just a few times. The rearrangement uses TRBV7-9 and TRBJ1-4; a possible D gene is TRBD1 (5 bases). Germline assignment: CDR1 SEHNR and CDR2 FQNEAQ (reference sequence). Trimming took off 3 bases at V and 2 bases at J, with 13 bases between the two ends. The CDR3 runs 16 residues. The CDR3 spells CASSLARGGTNEKLFF. The CDR3 DNA reads as TGTGCCAGCAGCTTGGCCCGCGGGGGGACTAATGAAAAACTGTTTTTT.

In the case of this clone: This sample includes further DNA sequences coding for the same CDR3. V usage is TRBV5-1 and J usage is TRBJ1-6; 10 bases agree with TRBD1. There are 16 residues in the CDR3. Trimming removed 4 bases from V and 2 bases from J; junction bases left unmatched: 3. CDR1 and CDR2 from the germline V gene are SGHRS and YFSETQ. CDR3 in amino acids: CASSLTGGAYNSPLHF. Written as DNA, the CDR3 is TGCGCCAGCAGCCTGACAGGGGGCGCCTATAATTCACCCCTCCACTTT. The full variable domain, rest sourced from reference TRBV5-1 and TRBJ1-6, is KAGVTQTPRYLIKTRGQQVTLSCSPISGHRSVSWYQQTPGQGLQFLFEYFSETQRNKGNFPGRFSGRQFSNSRSEMNVSTLELGDSALYLCASSLTGGAYNSPLHFGNGTRLTVT.

The genes are TRBV10-1 and TRBJ2-3; maybe TRBD1 (6 bases). This CDR3 contains 14 residues. The germline CDR1 and CDR2 sequences are WNHNN and SYGVQD (reference sequence). V lost 6 bases and J 0 bases, leaving 10 bases between the germline ends. CDR3 DNA: TGCGCCAGCAGCCGGGACACCAGCACAGATACGCAGTATTTT. This encodes CASSRDTSTDTQYF.

The V and J genes are TRBV4-1 and TRBJ2-5; D is undetermined. The CDR3 has 13 residues. The germline gives CDR1 MGHRA, CDR2 YSYEKL. V lost 3 bases to trimming and J lost 5 bases, with 10 bases between them. The CDR3 region has the DNA TGCGCCAGCAGCCACCCTCCCGGGGAGACCCAGTACTTC. Translation: CASSHPPGETQYF.

This clone showed up just once. V is TRBV7-9 and J is TRBJ1-4; 9 bases line up with TRBD1. There are 17 residues in the CDR3. CDR1 is SEHNR and CDR2 is FQNEAQ in the germline V gene (reference sequence). After removal of 5 bases from V and 5 bases from J, the junction contained 12 bases not matched to a gene. The CDR3 spells CASSVGNHGTGNEKLFF. Written as DNA, the CDR3 is TGTGCCAGCAGCGTAGGGAATCACGGGACAGGGAATGAAAAACTGTTTTTT.

The V call is TRBV7-2, the J call TRBJ2-5; tentatively, D is TRBD1 (7 bases). The CDR3 is made up of 14 amino acids. V lost 3 bases to trimming and J lost 6 bases, with 14 bases between them. In germline, CDR1 is SGHTA, CDR2 FQGNSA. CDR3 bases: TGTGCCAGCAGCTTTACTAGCAGGGGGAAGACCCAGTACTTC. It is translated as CASSFTSRGKTQYF. The full variable domain, in which reference TRBV7-2 and TRBJ2-5 provide the parts outside the CDR3, is GAGVSQSPSNKVTEKGKDVELRCDPISGHTALYWYRQSLGQGLEFLIYFQGNSAPDKSGLPSDRFSAERTGGSVSTLTIQRTQQEDSAVYLCASSFTSRGKTQYFGPGTRLLVL.

The chain links TRBV5-4 to TRBJ2-1; D unclear. CDR1 and CDR2 from the germline V gene are SGHNT and YYREEE (reference sequence). The CDR3 extends over 14 amino acids. V lost 0 bases and J 1 base, leaving 5 bases between the germline ends. The CDR3 here is CASSLAGSYNEQFF. The DNA for the CDR3 is TGTGCCAGCAGCTTGGCGGGTTCCTACAATGAGCAGTTCTTC.

This rearrangement joins TRBV27 to TRBJ1-2; the D gene is possibly TRBD1 (6 bases). From germline, CDR1 is MNHEY and CDR2 SMNVEV (reference sequence). V gave up 5 bases and J gave up 4 bases, with 17 bases separating them. This CDR3 has 15 residues. CDR3 DNA: TGTGCCAGCAGTGATGGGACAACGGGCTTCTATGGCTACACCTTC. It specifies CASSDGTTGFYGYTF.

The chain employs TRBV28 and TRBJ2-4; D might be TRBD1 (6 bases). The CDR3 contains 13 residues. In germline, CDR1 is MDHEN, CDR2 SYDVKM. V was clipped by 1 base and J by 6 bases, with 7 bases between them. The CDR3 is CASSLLGGNIQYF. The DNA for the CDR3 is TGTGCCAGCAGTTTATTAGGGGGAAACATTCAGTACTTC.

This clone has just one count. The rearrangement joins TRBV18 to TRBJ2-7, with 7 bases identical to TRBD1. J was trimmed by 6 bases and V by 5 bases; bases with no gene match: 4. Germline assignment: CDR1 KGHSH and CDR2 LQKENI. The CDR3 covers 12 residues. This CDR3 reads CASSKTGSEQYF. CDR3 in DNA: TGTGCCAGCTCAAAGACAGGGTCCGAGCAGTACTTC.

The chain combines TRBV5-6 with TRBJ1-2; possibly TRBD1 for D (5 bases). Germline V CDR1 and CDR2: SGHDT, YYEEEE. The V and J ends lost 0 bases and 8 bases respectively, with 11 bases between them. The CDR3 totals 13 residues. CDR3: CASSLERTYGYTF. CDR3 DNA sequence: TGTGCCAGCAGCTTGGAACGGACATACGGCTACACCTTC.

The chain links TRBV4-2 to TRBJ1-5; 8 bases line up with TRBD1. V lost 0 bases to trimming and J lost 4 bases; unmatched junction nucleotides: 5. The CDR3 spans 16 residues. CDR1 and CDR2 (germline): LGHNA, YNFKEQ. The CDR3 loop reads CASSQDGTGGNQPQHF. As DNA, the CDR3 is TGTGCCAGCAGCCAAGATGGCACAGGGGGAAATCAGCCCCAGCATTTT.

This clone was observed a few times. This chain uses TRBV28 with TRBJ1-2; tentative D call: TRBD1 (5 bases). This CDR3 has 15 amino acids. Germline lookup yields CDR1 MDHEN and CDR2 SYDVKM. V was cut by 6 bases and J by 4 bases, with 18 bases left in between. CDR3 coding DNA: TGTGCCAGCAGCCCAGGGTTGGGCCGCCTCTATGGCTACACCTTC. It is translated as CASSPGLGRLYGYTF.